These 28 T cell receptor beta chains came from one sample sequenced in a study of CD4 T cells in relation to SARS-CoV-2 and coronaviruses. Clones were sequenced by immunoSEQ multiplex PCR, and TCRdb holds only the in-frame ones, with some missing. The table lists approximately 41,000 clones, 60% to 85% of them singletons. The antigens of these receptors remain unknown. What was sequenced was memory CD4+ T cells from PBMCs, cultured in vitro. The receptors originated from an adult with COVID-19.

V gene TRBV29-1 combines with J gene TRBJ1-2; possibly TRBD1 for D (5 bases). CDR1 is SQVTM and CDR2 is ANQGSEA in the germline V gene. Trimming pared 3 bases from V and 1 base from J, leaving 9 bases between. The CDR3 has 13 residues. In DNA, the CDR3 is TGCAGCGTTGAGACAGTACGTAACTATGGCTACACCTTC. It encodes CSVETVRNYGYTF.

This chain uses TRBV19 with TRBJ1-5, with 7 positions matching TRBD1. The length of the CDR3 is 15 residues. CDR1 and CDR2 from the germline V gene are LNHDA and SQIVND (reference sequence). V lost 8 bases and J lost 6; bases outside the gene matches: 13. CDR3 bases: TGTGCCAGTCGCGATCAGGGAAGGACAGGTCAGCCCCAGCATTTT. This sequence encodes CASRDQGRTGQPQHF.

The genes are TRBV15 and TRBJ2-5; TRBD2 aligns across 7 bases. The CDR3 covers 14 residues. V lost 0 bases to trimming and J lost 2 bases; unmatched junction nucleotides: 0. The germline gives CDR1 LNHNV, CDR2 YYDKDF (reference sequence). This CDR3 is CATSREAGQETQYF. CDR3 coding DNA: TGTGCCACCAGCAGAGAAGCGGGACAAGAGACCCAGTACTTC.

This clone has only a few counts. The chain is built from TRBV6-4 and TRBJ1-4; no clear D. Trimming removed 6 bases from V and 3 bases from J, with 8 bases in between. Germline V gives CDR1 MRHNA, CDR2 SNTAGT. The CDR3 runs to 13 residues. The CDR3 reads CASSRQPNEKLFF. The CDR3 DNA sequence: TGTGCCAGCAGCCGACAACCTAATGAAAAACTGTTTTTT.

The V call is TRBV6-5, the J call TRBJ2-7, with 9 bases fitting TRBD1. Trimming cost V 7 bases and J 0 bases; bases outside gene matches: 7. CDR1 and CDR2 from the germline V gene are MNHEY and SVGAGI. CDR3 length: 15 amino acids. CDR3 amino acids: CASTRGQGSSYEQYF. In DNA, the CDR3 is TGTGCCAGCACTAGAGGACAGGGGAGCTCCTACGAGCAGTACTTC.

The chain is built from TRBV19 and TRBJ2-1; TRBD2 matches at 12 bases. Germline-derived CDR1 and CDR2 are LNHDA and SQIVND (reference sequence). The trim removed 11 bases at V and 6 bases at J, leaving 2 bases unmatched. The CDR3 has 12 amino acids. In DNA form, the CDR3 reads TGTGCCGAACTAGCGGGAGGCAATGAGCAGTTCTTC. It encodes CAELAGGNEQFF.

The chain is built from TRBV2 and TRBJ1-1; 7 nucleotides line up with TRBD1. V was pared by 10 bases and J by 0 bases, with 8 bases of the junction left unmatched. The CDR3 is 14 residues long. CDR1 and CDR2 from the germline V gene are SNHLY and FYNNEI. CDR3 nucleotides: TGTGCCACCACCAAGACAGGGATGAACACTGAAGCTTTCTTT. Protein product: CATTKTGMNTEAFF.

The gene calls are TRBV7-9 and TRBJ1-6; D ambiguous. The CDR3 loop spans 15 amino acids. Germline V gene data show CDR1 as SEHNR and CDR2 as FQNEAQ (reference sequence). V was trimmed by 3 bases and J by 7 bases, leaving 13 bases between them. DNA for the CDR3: TGTGCCAGCAGCTTCGACAACACCGGGAATTCACCCCTCCACTTT. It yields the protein CASSFDNTGNSPLHF.

CDR3 sequence reads: CASSYPGANGRTQYF. For the CDR3, the DNA is TGTGCCAGCAGTTACCCCGGGGCGAATGGGAGGACGCAGTATTTT. The chain employs TRBV28 and TRBJ2-3; TRBD2 might be the D (6 bases). The germline gives CDR1 MDHEN, CDR2 SYDVKM. Trimming took off 4 bases at V and 9 bases at J, with 20 bases between the two ends. CDR3 size: 15 residues.

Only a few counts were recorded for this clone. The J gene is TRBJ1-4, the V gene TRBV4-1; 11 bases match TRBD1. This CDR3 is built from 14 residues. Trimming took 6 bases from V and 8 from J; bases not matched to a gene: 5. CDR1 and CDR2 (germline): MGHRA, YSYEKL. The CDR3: CASRGQGESEKLFF. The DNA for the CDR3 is TGCGCCAGCAGGGGACAGGGGGAAAGCGAAAAACTGTTTTTT.

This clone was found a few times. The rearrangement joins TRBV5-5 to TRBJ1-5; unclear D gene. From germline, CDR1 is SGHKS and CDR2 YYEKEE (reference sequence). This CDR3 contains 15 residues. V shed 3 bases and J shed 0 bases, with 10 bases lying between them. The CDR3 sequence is CASSSLFYSNQPQHF. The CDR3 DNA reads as TGTGCCAGCAGCTCCCTTTTCTATAGCAATCAGCCCCAGCATTTT.

CDR3 sequence (DNA): TGTGCCAGCAGCCCTGGTAGTGGCTACACCTTC. Translated, it gives CASSPGSGYTF. The V call is TRBV11-2, the J call TRBJ1-2; no clear D gene. Trimming removed 5 bases at V and 7 bases at J, with 8 bases between. The CDR3 runs 11 residues. CDR1 and CDR2 (germline): SGHAT, FQNNGV.

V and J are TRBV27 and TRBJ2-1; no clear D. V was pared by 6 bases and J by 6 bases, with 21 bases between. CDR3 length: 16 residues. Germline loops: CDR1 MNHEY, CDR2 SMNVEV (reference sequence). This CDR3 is CASSNIWPDLANEQFF. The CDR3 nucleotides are TGTGCCAGCAGCAATATTTGGCCCGACCTTGCCAATGAGCAGTTCTTC.

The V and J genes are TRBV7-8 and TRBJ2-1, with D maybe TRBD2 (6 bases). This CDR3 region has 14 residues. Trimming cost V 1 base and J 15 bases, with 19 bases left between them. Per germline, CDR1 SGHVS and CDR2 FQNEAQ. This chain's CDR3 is CASSLDPGGIFLFF. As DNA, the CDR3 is TGTGCCAGCAGCTTAGATCCCGGGGGTATATTCCTGTTCTTC. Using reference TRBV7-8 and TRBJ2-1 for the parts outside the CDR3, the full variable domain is GAGVSQSPRYKVAKRGQDVALRCDPISGHVSLFWYQQALGQGPEFLTYFQNEAQLDKSGLPSDRFFAERPEGSVSTLKIQRTQQEDSAVYLCASSLDPGGIFLFFGPGTRLTVL.

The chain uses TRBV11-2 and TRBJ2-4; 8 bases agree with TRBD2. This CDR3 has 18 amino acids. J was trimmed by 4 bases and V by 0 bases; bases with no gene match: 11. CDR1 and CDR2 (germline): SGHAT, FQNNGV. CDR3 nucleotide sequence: TGTGCCAGCAGCTTAGAGCTAGCGGGCTCTGGGGGGAAAAACATTCAGTACTTC. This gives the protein CASSLELAGSGGKNIQYF. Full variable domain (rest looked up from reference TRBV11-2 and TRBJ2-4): EAGVAQSPRYKIIEKRQSVAFWCNPISGHATLYWYQQILGQGPKLLIQFQNNGVVDDSQLPKDRFSAERLKGVDSTLKIQPAKLEDSAVYLCASSLELAGSGGKNIQYFGAGTRLSVL.

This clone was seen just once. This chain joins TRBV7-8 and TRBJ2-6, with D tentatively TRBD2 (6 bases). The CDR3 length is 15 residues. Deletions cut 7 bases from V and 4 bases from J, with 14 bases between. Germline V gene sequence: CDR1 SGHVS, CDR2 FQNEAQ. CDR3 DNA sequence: TGTGCCAGCACCCGACGGGGGTCCGGGGCCAACGTCCTGACTTTC. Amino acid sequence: CASTRRGSGANVLTF.

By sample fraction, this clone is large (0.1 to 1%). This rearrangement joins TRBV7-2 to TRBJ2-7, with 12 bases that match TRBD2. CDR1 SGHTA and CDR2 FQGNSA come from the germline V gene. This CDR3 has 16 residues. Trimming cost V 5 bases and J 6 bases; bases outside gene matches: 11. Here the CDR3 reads CASSLETSGSPFEQYF. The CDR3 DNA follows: TGTGCCAGCAGCCTTGAGACTAGCGGGAGTCCCTTCGAGCAGTACTTC.

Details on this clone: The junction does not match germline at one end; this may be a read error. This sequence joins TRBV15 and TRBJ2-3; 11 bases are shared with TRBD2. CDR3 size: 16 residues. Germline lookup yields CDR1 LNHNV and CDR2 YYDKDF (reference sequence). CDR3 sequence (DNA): TGTGCCACCACCAGAGGGACTAGCGGACCCACAGATACGCAGTATTTT. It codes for CATTRGTSGPTDTQYF. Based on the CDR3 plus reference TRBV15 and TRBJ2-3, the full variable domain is DAMVIQNPRYQVTQFGKPVTLSCSQTLNHNVMYWYQQKSSQAPKLLFHYYDKDFNNEADTPDNFQSRRPNTSFCFLDIRSPGLGDTAMYLCATTRGTSGPTDTQYFGPGTRLTVL.

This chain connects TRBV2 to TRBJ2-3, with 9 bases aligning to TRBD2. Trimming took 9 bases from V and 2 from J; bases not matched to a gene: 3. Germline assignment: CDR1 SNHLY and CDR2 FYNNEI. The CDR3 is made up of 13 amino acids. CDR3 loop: CARGTSTTDTQYF. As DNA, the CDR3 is TGTGCCAGAGGGACTAGCACCACAGATACGCAGTATTTT.

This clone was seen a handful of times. The CDR3: CASSSTDRQPEQFF. The CDR3 bases are TGTGCCAGCAGCTCGACGGACAGGCAACCTGAGCAGTTCTTC. The chain joins TRBV11-2 to TRBJ2-1; TRBD1 matches 7 bases. In germline, CDR1 is SGHAT, CDR2 FQNNGV. This CDR3 comprises 14 residues. With V trimmed by 4 bases and J by 9 bases, 9 bases remained unmatched.

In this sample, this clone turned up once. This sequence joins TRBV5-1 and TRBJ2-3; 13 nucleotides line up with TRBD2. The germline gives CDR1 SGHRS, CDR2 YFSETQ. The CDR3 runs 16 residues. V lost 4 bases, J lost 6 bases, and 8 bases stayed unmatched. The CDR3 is CASSLGLAGLGDTQYF. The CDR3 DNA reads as TGCGCCAGCAGCCTGGGACTAGCGGGACTGGGGGATACGCAGTATTTT.

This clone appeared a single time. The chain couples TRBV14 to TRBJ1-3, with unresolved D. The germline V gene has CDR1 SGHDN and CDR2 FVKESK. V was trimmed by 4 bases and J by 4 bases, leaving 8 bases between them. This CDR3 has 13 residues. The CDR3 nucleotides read TGTGCCAGCAGCCGCTACACGGGAAACACCATATATTTT. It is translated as CASSRYTGNTIYF.

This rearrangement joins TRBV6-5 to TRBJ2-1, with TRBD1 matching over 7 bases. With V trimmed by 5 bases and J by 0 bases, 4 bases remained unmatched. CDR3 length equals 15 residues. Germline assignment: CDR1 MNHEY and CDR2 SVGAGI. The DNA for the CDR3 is TGTGCCAGCAGTCGCCGGGACAGCTCCTACAATGAGCAGTTCTTC. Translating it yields CASSRRDSSYNEQFF.

In DNA form, the CDR3 reads TGTGCCATCAGTGTCCTACCGGGAGACACAGATACGCAGTATTTT. Its protein is CAISVLPGDTDTQYF. This chain joins TRBV10-3 and TRBJ2-3; possibly TRBD2 for D (6 bases). With 4 bases removed from V and 2 bases from J, the gap between germline ends came to 13 bases. This CDR3 spans 15 amino acids. The germline V gene has CDR1 ENHRY and CDR2 SYGVKD.

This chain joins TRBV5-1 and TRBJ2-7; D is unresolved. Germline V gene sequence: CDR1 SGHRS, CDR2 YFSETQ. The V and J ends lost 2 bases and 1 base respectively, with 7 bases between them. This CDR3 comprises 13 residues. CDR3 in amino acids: CASSFEASYEQYF. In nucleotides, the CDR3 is TGCGCCAGCAGCTTCGAGGCTTCCTACGAGCAGTACTTC.

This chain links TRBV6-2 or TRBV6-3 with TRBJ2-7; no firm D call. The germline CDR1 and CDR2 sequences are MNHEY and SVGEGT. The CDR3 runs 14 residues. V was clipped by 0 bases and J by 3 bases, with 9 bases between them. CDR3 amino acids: CASSYSWANYEQYF. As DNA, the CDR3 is TGTGCCAGCAGTTACTCTTGGGCAAACTACGAGCAGTACTTC.

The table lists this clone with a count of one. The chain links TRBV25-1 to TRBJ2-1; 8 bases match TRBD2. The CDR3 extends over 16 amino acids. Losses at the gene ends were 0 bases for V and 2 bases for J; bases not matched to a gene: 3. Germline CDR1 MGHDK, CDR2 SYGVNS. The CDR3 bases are TGTGCCAGCAGTGAATACGGCGGGAGGACCTACAATGAGCAGTTCTTC. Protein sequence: CASSEYGGRTYNEQFF.

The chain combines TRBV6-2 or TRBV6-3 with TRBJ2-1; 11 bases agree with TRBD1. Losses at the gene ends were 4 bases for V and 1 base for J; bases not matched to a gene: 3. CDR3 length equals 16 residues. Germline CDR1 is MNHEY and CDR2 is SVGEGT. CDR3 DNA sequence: TGTGCCAGCAGTTGGACAGGGGGCCTTTCCTACAATGAGCAGTTCTTC. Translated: CASSWTGGLSYNEQFF.